This T cell receptor beta chain stems from a study of T cell repertoires in cytomegalovirus infection. As for the study in general: TCR beta signatures that were public indicated CMV infection and matching HLA type.

With respect to this clonotype: Its antigen is currently unknown.

V lost 4 bases, J lost 4 bases, and 15 bases stayed unmatched. Germline loops: CDR1 SEHNR, CDR2 FQNEAQ (reference sequence). The CDR3 covers 17 residues. MiXCR, applied by TCRdb to the reads, yields one record per CDR3 protein. The sample lists 84,000 or so distinct CDR3 sequences; 45% to 50% were seen once. V usage is TRBV7-9 and J usage is TRBJ1-2; TRBD1 agrees at 7 bases. This material consisted of CD8+ T cells from cultured PBMCs, taken from culture after CMV antigen stimulation. The TCR sequence derives from a human donor in good health (CMV status not recorded). Some clones in this sample may be carry-over from other donors' samples. CDR3 sequence: CASSSPPGTAPFYGYTF. The CDR3 nucleotides read TGTGCCAGCAGCTCCCCACCCGGGACAGCTCCCTTCTATGGCTACACCTTC. The full variable domain, its missing parts supplied by reference TRBV7-9 and TRBJ1-2, is DTGVSQNPRHKITKRGQNVTFRCDPISEHNRLYWYRQTLGQGPEFLTYFQNEAQLEKSRLLSDRFSAERPKGSFSTLEIQRTEQGDSAMYLCASSSPPGTAPFYGYTFGSGTRLTVV.